This T cell receptor (beta chain) was profiled in a study of T cell changes during pregnancy in multiple sclerosis. Germline trimming cut 6 bases from V and 3 bases from J; bases unmatched to any gene: 4. CDR1 is ENHRY, CDR2 SYGVKD, per germline. The CDR3 runs to 13 residues. The method was immunoSEQ multiplex PCR; TCRdb's version includes in-frame clones alone and lacks a portion of them. The sample lists 90,000 to 150,000 clones, about 94% occurring once. The input for sequencing was peripheral blood, taken before pregnancy. The TCR was taken from a female donor with multiple sclerosis, enrolled in a pregnancy study. The chain couples TRBV10-3 to TRBJ2-5; TRBD1 matches 7 bases. The CDR3 sequence: CAISYTGEETQYF. In DNA form, the CDR3 reads TGTGCCATCAGCTACACAGGGGAAGAGACCCAGTACTTC.